This section outlines one TCR beta chain sequence together with its context. Its target is not known. The data are from a study of T cells expressing NK-cell markers. Background on the study: Researchers got TCR beta repertoires out of sorted CD3+CD56+NKG2C+, CD3+CD56+NKG2C- and CD3+CD56-NKG2C+ T cells. General study results and limits: There were a handful of donors in whom these clonotypes also led the CD3+CD56-NKG2C+ fraction. The contribution of dominant NKG2C+ clonotypes to CD8+ T cells in about 6 donors was roughly 1.0-7.5%.

Libraries used 5'RACE template switching adding universal primer site and UMIs. One entry per CDR3 protein, without DNA, is what TCRdb gives after re-calling the 5' RACE reads. The sample table includes a few hundred thousand distinct CDR3 sequences. Looked up from germline, CDR1 is LNHDA and CDR2 is SQIVND (reference sequence). This CDR3 spans 15 amino acids. This receptor was identified in a man aged 18 to 70 in good health. The gene calls are TRBV19 and TRBJ1-2; TCRdb gives TRBD1 as the D gene, but with no DNA this cannot be confirmed. The sequencing sample was made of blood T cells: a sorted CD56 or NKG2C T cell subset, CD4+ or CD8+ T cells, or bulk PBMC T cells (not recorded which). The chain's CDR3 is CASSTRGQGNYGYTF. The full variable domain, with the rest looked up from reference TRBV19 and TRBJ1-2, is DGGITQSPKYLFRKEGQNVTLSCEQNLNHDAMYWYRQDPGQGLRLIYYSQIVNDFQKGDIAEGYSVSREKKESFPLTVTSAQKNPTAFYLCASSTRGQGNYGYTFGSGTRLTVV.